What follows are 28 T cell receptor beta chains derived from one specimen sequenced in a study of OX40 agonist ivuxolimab in advanced cancers. Libraries were made using the immunoSEQ multiplex PCR assay. Here the immuneACCESS table is served through TCRdb, limited to in-frame sequences with V and J called. Missing clones are a known gap in these copies; in checked studies unresolved V genes cover under half, and the rest lacks a known reason. The sample data list approximately 13,000 clones, and 70% to 80% of these were observed just once. Under 45% of the sample comes from the top ten. The material was CD4+ or CD8+ T cells sorted from blood, obtained in a trial of the OX40 agonist ivuxolimab. The receptors come from an adult with an advanced solid tumor such as melanoma, head and neck, liver or kidney cancer.

This clone was detected only a few times. V usage is TRBV7-9 and J usage is TRBJ2-1; TRBD1 agrees at 8 bases. Germline V gene lookup returns CDR1 SEHNR and CDR2 FQNEAQ (reference sequence). The CDR3 contains 15 residues. J was trimmed by 4 bases and V by 1 base; bases with no gene match: 3. The DNA for the CDR3 is TGTGCCAGCAGCTTAGGGAGGACAGGGTACAATGAGCAGTTCTTC. As protein: CASSLGRTGYNEQFF.

The genes are TRBV13 and TRBJ2-5, with D unresolved. Per the germline V gene, CDR1 is PRHDT and CDR2 is FYEKMQ (reference sequence). The CDR3 runs 14 residues. V dropped 5 bases and J dropped 1 base, with 11 bases sitting between them. The CDR3: CASSRATFQETQYF. The CDR3 bases are TGTGCCAGCAGCCGGGCAACATTCCAAGAGACCCAGTACTTC. The whole variable domain, remainder taken from reference TRBV13 and TRBJ2-5, is AAGVIQSPRHLIKEKRETATLKCYPIPRHDTVYWYQQGPGQDPQFLISFYEKMQSDKGSIPDRFSAQQFSDYHSELNMSSLELGDSALYFCASSRATFQETQYFGPGTRLLVL.

The J gene is TRBJ2-7, the V gene TRBV11-2; 15 nucleotides align to TRBD2. This CDR3 comprises 19 residues. V trimming: 0 bases; J trimming: 2 bases; junction bases outside the gene matches: 8. Germline values: CDR1 SGHAT, CDR2 FQNNGV. The CDR3 nucleotides read TGTGCCAGCAGCTTAGATGGACTAGCGGGAGGGGCGGGGACCTACGAGCAGTACTTC. Residues: CASSLDGLAGGAGTYEQYF.

The chain joins TRBV19 to TRBJ1-2, with 7 bases that match TRBD1. The germline CDR1 and CDR2 sequences are LNHDA and SQIVND (reference sequence). The length of the CDR3 is 15 residues. V was clipped by 6 bases and J by 2 bases; unmatched bases: 9. In DNA, the CDR3 is TGTGCCAGTAGCCTTCGAGGACAGGCCAACTATGGCTACACCTTC. Its protein is CASSLRGQANYGYTF.

CDR3 sequence reads: CASSVSVGPSGTSGELFF. DNA for the CDR3: TGCGCCAGCAGCGTAAGCGTAGGGCCTAGCGGGACCTCCGGGGAGCTGTTTTTT. The chain uses TRBV4-1 and TRBJ2-2; TRBD2 agrees at 9 bases. Germline trimming cut 5 bases from V and 6 bases from J; bases unmatched to any gene: 16. Germline CDR1 reads MGHRA; CDR2 reads YSYEKL. The CDR3 spans 18 residues.

V is TRBV11-2 and J is TRBJ2-7, with D perhaps assigned TRBD1 or TRBD2 (7 bases each). V gave up 5 bases and J gave up 3 bases, with 17 bases separating them. Germline CDR1 is SGHAT and CDR2 is FQNNGV. The CDR3 loop spans 15 amino acids. CDR3 residues: CASSEEGASGYEQYF. The CDR3 DNA is TGTGCCAGCAGCGAAGAGGGGGCTAGCGGCTACGAGCAGTACTTC.

The chain is built from TRBV6-5 and TRBJ2-3, with D tentatively TRBD2 (6 bases). The CDR3 consists of 14 residues. Trimming pared 5 bases from V and 3 bases from J, leaving 12 bases between. The germline V gene encodes CDR1 MNHEY and CDR2 SVGAGI. The CDR3 region has the DNA TGTGCCAGCAGTCCGGGAGAAGAAACAGATACGCAGTATTTT. It codes for CASSPGEETDTQYF.

This chain links TRBV5-1 with TRBJ2-7; D gene ambiguous. V was pared by 4 bases and J by 0 bases, with 14 bases between. This CDR3 contains 15 residues. The germline V gene has CDR1 SGHRS and CDR2 YFSETQ. The CDR3: CASSPDGPPSYEQYF. The CDR3 region has the DNA TGCGCCAGCAGCCCCGACGGCCCTCCCTCCTACGAGCAGTACTTC.

The chain has TRBV7-6 and TRBJ1-1; D unresolved. Per the germline V gene, CDR1 is SGHVS and CDR2 is FNYEAQ. This CDR3 contains 14 residues. V was clipped by 6 bases and J by 0 bases, with 11 bases between them. The CDR3 region is CASSPVGMNTEAFF. The CDR3 bases are TGTGCCAGCAGTCCAGTAGGGATGAACACTGAAGCTTTCTTT.

The chain recombines TRBV4-1 with TRBJ1-1; D is perhaps TRBD1 (6 bases). The CDR3 extends over 15 amino acids. CDR1 MGHRA and CDR2 YSYEKL come from the germline V gene. V was trimmed by 3 bases and J by 1 base, leaving 12 bases between them. The CDR3 DNA sequence: TGCGCCAGCAGCCAGCAGACAGGAGAGAACACTGAAGCTTTCTTT. Amino acids: CASSQQTGENTEAFF.

This clone was counted once. The chain couples TRBV7-6 to TRBJ2-3, with 9 bases identical to TRBD2. The CDR3 runs 16 residues. Looked up from germline, CDR1 is SGHVS and CDR2 is FNYEAQ. Germline trimming cut 0 bases from V and 3 bases from J; bases unmatched to any gene: 4. DNA of the CDR3: TGTGCCAGCAGCTTAGCGCTAGCGGGAAGTACAGATACGCAGTATTTT. Protein product: CASSLALAGSTDTQYF.

The V call is TRBV30, the J call TRBJ2-1; a possible D gene is TRBD2 (6 bases). There are 17 residues in the CDR3. In germline, CDR1 is GTSNPN, CDR2 SVGIG (reference sequence). Trimming stripped 0 bases from V and 3 bases from J, with 18 bases between. The CDR3 spells CAWSVTMGGTLYNEQFF. DNA of the CDR3: TGTGCCTGGAGTGTGACCATGGGCGGGACTCTCTACAATGAGCAGTTCTTC. Together with reference TRBV30 and TRBJ2-1, the CDR3 gives the full variable domain: SQTIHQWPATLVQPVGSPLSLECTVEGTSNPNLYWYRQAAGRGLQLLFYSVGIGQISSEVPQNLSASRPQDRQFILSSKKLLLSDSGFYLCAWSVTMGGTLYNEQFFGPGTRLTVL.

V gene TRBV25-1 combines with J gene TRBJ2-2; D gene unclear. Trimming shortened V by 1 base and J by 0 bases, and 9 bases separated the two germline ends. The CDR3 consists of 16 residues. Germline V gene lookup returns CDR1 MGHDK and CDR2 SYGVNS. This CDR3 is CASSELGYTNTGELFF. The CDR3 nucleotides are TGTGCCAGCAGTGAATTGGGGTACACGAACACCGGGGAGCTGTTTTTT.

CDR3 DNA: TGTGCCAGGGAAGGGTCATATAATTCACCCCTCCACTTT. Protein: CAREGSYNSPLHF. The chain combines TRBV5-8 with TRBJ1-6; D not certain. CDR3 length equals 13 residues. Germline CDR1 is SGHTS and CDR2 is YDEGEE. Trimming removed 8 bases at V and 4 bases at J, with 10 bases between.

By share, this clone ranks as medium-sized. The chain recombines TRBV5-1 with TRBJ2-1; 7 bases are shared with TRBD1. The germline V gene encodes CDR1 SGHRS and CDR2 YFSETQ. The CDR3 is 13 residues long. Trimming at V came to 6 bases and at J to 3 bases, leaving 3 bases not matched to a gene. The CDR3 nucleotides are TGCGCCAGCACCGGGACAGACTACAATGAGCAGTTCTTC. It specifies CASTGTDYNEQFF.

This chain joins TRBV27 and TRBJ1-4, with D hard to call. With 6 bases removed from V and 4 bases from J, the gap between germline ends came to 9 bases. Germline values: CDR1 MNHEY, CDR2 SMNVEV (reference sequence). This CDR3 contains 13 residues. The CDR3 region is CASSRDLNEKLFF. In DNA form, the CDR3 reads TGTGCCAGCAGCCGGGATCTTAATGAAAAACTGTTTTTT.

The chain employs TRBV9 and TRBJ2-2; 7 nucleotides line up with TRBD2. Germline V gene sequence: CDR1 SGDLS, CDR2 YYNGEE. The CDR3 has 13 residues. The trim removed 7 bases at V and 5 bases at J, leaving 5 bases unmatched. CDR3 amino acids: CASSPGGTGELFF. In DNA, the CDR3 is TGTGCCAGCTCCCCCGGGGGGACCGGGGAGCTGTTTTTT. Complete variable domain (other parts from reference TRBV9 and TRBJ2-2): DSGVTQTPKHLITATGQRVTLRCSPRSGDLSVYWYQQSLDQGLQFLIQYYNGEERAKGNILERFSAQQFPDLHSELNLSSLELGDSALYFCASSPGGTGELFFGEGSRLTVL.

By sample fraction, this clone is medium-sized. This chain joins TRBV19 and TRBJ2-1; D uncertain. The CDR3 runs 17 residues. CDR1 LNHDA and CDR2 SQIVND come from the germline V gene (reference sequence). V was pared by 4 bases and J by 0 bases, with 16 bases between. The CDR3 sequence: CASSTRSLVSSYNEQFF. The CDR3 DNA sequence: TGTGCCAGTAGTACCAGGAGTTTGGTGAGCTCCTACAATGAGCAGTTCTTC.

The chain couples TRBV15 to TRBJ2-5, with 7 bases aligning to TRBD1. The J call may be wrong; the DNA end is better matched by TRBJ2-7. CDR3 size: 15 residues. The germline gives CDR1 LNHNV, CDR2 YYDKDF (reference sequence). This CDR3 is CATSRGRQGRYEQYF. CDR3 nucleotide sequence: TGTGCCACCAGCAGAGGGAGACAGGGTCGGTACGAGCAGTACTTC.

This clone was observed a few times. V is TRBV6-5 and J is TRBJ2-5; D call uncertain. This CDR3 is 14 amino acids long. Germline V lookup: CDR1 MNHEY, CDR2 SVGAGI. The V and J ends lost 0 bases and 2 bases respectively, with 7 bases between them. In DNA form, the CDR3 reads TGTGCCAGCAGTTACTCTGTGACGCAAGAGACCCAGTACTTC. Its protein product is CASSYSVTQETQYF.

This clone was detected a few times. The chain couples TRBV2 to TRBJ2-1; 10 positions match TRBD2. The CDR3 is 18 residues long. Looked up from germline, CDR1 is SNHLY and CDR2 is FYNNEI. V trimming: 2 bases; J trimming: 1 base; junction bases outside the gene matches: 8. CDR3 sequence: CASSERAGGPRSYNEQFF. The DNA for the CDR3 is TGTGCCAGCAGTGAAAGAGCGGGAGGGCCTAGGTCCTACAATGAGCAGTTCTTC.

This chain connects TRBV5-6 to TRBJ2-3; 7 bases are shared with TRBD2. With 5 bases clipped from V and 3 bases from J, the junction kept 3 bases outside the gene matches. Germline V gene sequence: CDR1 SGHDT, CDR2 YYEEEE. The length of the CDR3 is 13 residues. This chain's CDR3 is CASSWTSTDTQYF. DNA of the CDR3: TGTGCCAGCAGTTGGACTAGTACAGATACGCAGTATTTT.

CDR3 in amino acids: CASSDGQGGTDTQYF. CDR3 nucleotide sequence: TGTGCCAGCAGTGACGGACAGGGGGGCACAGATACGCAGTATTTT. The chain links TRBV6-4 to TRBJ2-3; TRBD1 agrees at 10 bases. This CDR3 comprises 15 residues. From germline, CDR1 is MRHNA and CDR2 SNTAGT. Trimming cost V 2 bases and J 1 base; bases outside gene matches: 0.

This clone was detected a few times. V is TRBV6-5 and J is TRBJ1-6, with 9 bases identical to TRBD1. The trim removed 7 bases at V and 9 bases at J, leaving 7 bases unmatched. The CDR3 covers 14 residues. Germline lookup yields CDR1 MNHEY and CDR2 SVGAGI. The CDR3 DNA sequence: TGTGCCAGCACCCGGACAGGGGTGACTTCACCCCTCCACTTT. Its protein is CASTRTGVTSPLHF.

The V call is TRBV6-5, the J call TRBJ1-4, with D possibly being TRBD1 (6 bases). Germline CDR1 reads MNHEY; CDR2 reads SVGAGI. This CDR3 is built from 13 residues. V gave up 5 bases and J gave up 14 bases, with 18 bases separating them. The DNA for the CDR3 is TGTGCCAGCAGTGCGATTAAGGGAGGACAGCTGTTTTTT. This sequence encodes CASSAIKGGQLFF.

This chain uses TRBV6-4 with TRBJ2-2; D is undetermined. Germline values: CDR1 MRHNA, CDR2 SNTAGT. The CDR3 is 15 amino acids. V was shortened by 0 bases and J by 6 bases, with 11 bases between the two germline ends. CDR3 in DNA: TGTGCCAGCAGTGACTCGCCAACGACGGCCGGGGAGCTGTTTTTT. Encoded protein: CASSDSPTTAGELFF.

By proportion, this clone is medium-sized. This chain connects TRBV4-2 to TRBJ1-1; TRBD1 matches 12 bases. With V trimmed by 3 bases and J by 2 bases, 7 bases remained unmatched. The CDR3 is 17 amino acids. Germline V gene data show CDR1 as LGHNA and CDR2 as YNFKEQ. In DNA, the CDR3 is TGTGCCAGCAGCCAGGGACAGGGGGCGCCGGGAAACACTGAAGCTTTCTTT. Protein: CASSQGQGAPGNTEAFF.

The chain employs TRBV5-4 and TRBJ1-5; 7 nucleotides agree with TRBD1. From germline, CDR1 is SGHNT and CDR2 YYREEE (reference sequence). J lost 0 bases, V lost 4 bases, and 16 bases had no gene match. CDR3 length equals 19 residues. Here the CDR3 DNA reads TGTGCCAGCAGCCAAGAAGAATTTGGGGGACAGCTTAGCAATCAGCCCCAGCATTTT. Residues: CASSQEEFGGQLSNQPQHF. The full variable domain, rest sourced from reference TRBV5-4 and TRBJ1-5, is ETGVTQSPTHLIKTRGQQVTLRCSSQSGHNTVSWYQQALGQGPQFIFQYYREEENGRGNFPPRFSGLQFPNYSSELNVNALELDDSALYLCASSQEEFGGQLSNQPQHFGDGTRLSIL.